Sequencing of this T cell receptor (beta chain) was carried out in a study of cytomegalovirus exposure and HLA in healthy donors. Study information: There were around 100 million unique TCR beta sequences, drawn from 150 million to 200 million T cells, in an earlier analysis. General study results and limits: Follow-up analysis seemed to connect common viral pathogens with several of the most significant clusters identified.

Those who donated were healthy bone marrow donors. Researchers ran the PCR with 60 Vbeta and 13 Jbeta primers. This table comes from immunoSEQ multiplex PCR, and its TCRdb copy is limited to in-frame clones, with some not included. The sample has under 200,000 clones; approximately 80% are singletons. As regards this clone: Its antigen is unidentified.

Germline V gives CDR1 LGHNA, CDR2 YSLEER. The CDR3 runs to 20 residues. Trimming at V came to 0 bases and at J to 2 bases, leaving 13 bases not matched to a gene. The chain is built from TRBV4-3 and TRBJ2-6; 7 nucleotides align to TRBD2. The TCR comes from a woman in her 30s in good health and CMV-seropositive. Sequenced: PBMCs. CDR3 coding DNA: TGCGCCAGCAGCCAAGATGTCACCGGGACTACTTTGCCTGGGGCCAACGTCCTGACTTTC. Translated, it gives CASSQDVTGTTLPGANVLTF.